This TCR beta chain was observed in a study of a mutant IDH1 vaccine in newly diagnosed glioma (dated by TCRdb to the early 2020s). Looking at the study overall: Vaccination started 4-6 weeks after radiotherapy alone, or was given together with temozolomide cycles in the groups whose treatment included chemotherapy. Peripheral blood samples were drawn at six visits, namely V03 (baseline), V05, V07, V10, V12 and V13. The week-35 safety follow-up took place at visit V12, and the week-47 end of study took place at visit V13. Of the 25 to 35 patients who were treated, 62.5% were male and around 40% were female, and the mean age was around 40 years. Prior to enrollment, standard therapy consisting of radiotherapy alone, temozolomide alone, or radiochemotherapy with temozolomide had been administered to patients, with the combination being received by most patients. For exploratory analyses, 25 treated patients had longitudinal TCRB deep sequencing done wherever samples were available. On the study overall, not on this receptor specifically: No apparent relationship was observed between pseudoprogression and alterations in the top peripheral T cell clonotypes detected by TCRB sequencing. Availability determined which PBMC samples were chosen for TCRB deep sequencing. Immune responses induced by the vaccine were seen in around 94% of patients across multiple MHC alleles. The authors stated that sample limitations prevented analyses of patient blood samples from being reproduced.

The library was generated by the immunoSEQ multiplex PCR assay. Following the manufacturer's protocol, the hsTCRB Kit was used to amplify rearranged TCR beta chain sequences. An Illumina MiSeq was used to sequence the TCRB libraries. As for the authors' bioinformatics: The proprietary platform of the kit vendor was used for demultiplexing, trimming and gene mapping. Drawn from immuneACCESS, this table holds only the in-frame rearrangements with V and J called that TCRdb kept. Clones are partly lost; checked studies trace under half to an unresolved V gene and leave the rest unexplained. The V and J calls and clone size come from that table; D and trimming were worked out from the DNA. This sample holds tens of thousands of clones; approximately 80% were observed only once. Clones ranked in the top ten supply around a sixth of the sample. The table lists this clone with a count of one. It has no known antigen specificity. Base qualities are not recorded, but no much larger clone differs from it by a single base.

The sample's time point label is to be understood as: week 47, end of study. Every vaccine dose consisted of 300 ug of a 20-mer mutant IDH1 peptide in Montanide, administered subcutaneously together with topical imiquimod. Patients received eight vaccinations in weeks 1, 3, 5, 7, 11, 15, 19 and 23, corresponding to visits V03 through V10. The donors had newly diagnosed IDH1-mutant astrocytomas of WHO grade 3 or 4 that showed loss of nuclear ATRX. The samples were drawn from NOA16, a multicentre, single-arm, open-label phase I trial in Germany that tested a mutant IDH1 peptide vaccine in humans for the first time. Genomic DNA for TCRB sequencing was isolated from EDTA blood with the DNeasy Blood and Tissue Kit. V loses 6 bases of germline sequence and J loses 6 bases, and the interval between the two ends is 18 bases. Including cysteine and phenylalanine, the CDR3 has 14 amino acids. Of the read, only the CDR3 DNA is kept; its 42 bases are in frame from base 1. Based on the germline V gene, the CDR1 and CDR2 sequences are MNHEY and SVGAGI.

Sequencing used PBMCs, obtained from a glioma patient whose treatment included an IDH1 peptide vaccine. The chain is assembled from TRBV6-5 and TRBJ2-7, and TRBD2 may be the D gene, going by 5 matching bases. The TCR sequence derives from a man aged 18-30 years with glioma. Some clones in this sample may be carry-over from other donors' samples. The nucleotide sequence reads as follows: TGTGCCAGCAGGCATAAGGACTTGGCCTCCGAGCAGTACTTC. This translates into CASRHKDLASEQYF.